This TCR beta chain came from a study of cytomegalovirus exposure and HLA in healthy donors (dated by TCRdb to 2016 to 2017). Regarding the complete study: An earlier analysis of some 600 of the donors reported approximately 280 Gb of sequence data and around 100 million unique TCR beta sequences obtained from about 180 million T cells. An early release covering over 500 HLA-typed donors comprised approximately 290 gigabases of sequencing data and roughly 85 million unique TCR sequences. Of the roughly 400 genotyped donors, around 81% fell in the genetic ancestry cluster associated with self-reported Caucasian donors. The aim of the study was to test whether cataloging public T cell receptors could identify signatures of past pathogen exposure. The study profiled the T cell repertoires of 550 to 700 subjects by immunosequencing and related them to cytomegalovirus serostatus. A separate validation cohort of 100 to 150 different subjects was used in addition to the roughly 670-subject first cohort. To predict cytomegalovirus infection status, the study combined high-throughput TCR immunosequencing, statistical association of individual TCRs with disease status, and machine learning. A later analysis re-analyzed previously published TCR beta repertoires from 600 to 850 donors and added high-resolution HLA genotyping to study TCR occurrence patterns. In the later analysis, no new phenotypic data were used to find candidate immune exposures; instead, reliance was placed on TCR beta sequences and their occurrence across donors. An earlier analysis of nearly 600 of the donors applied high-throughput TCR beta sequencing to assess whether each TCR beta V gene segment acted as functional or pseudogenic. Donor age, sex, ethnicity and CMV serostatus were compiled together with the repertoire data. A later genetic analysis used genome-wide SNP genotypes for about three fifths of the 666 donors, treating that subset as a discovery cohort. All discovery cohort repertoires had been generated on a single sequencing platform. Both class I and class II loci were covered by HLA typing, at four-digit resolution. The number of typed donors differed by locus: about 620-640 for A, B, C, DRB1 and DQB1; approximately 520 for DQA1; around 610 for DPA1; and roughly 470 for DPB1. Because of strong linkage in the cohort, a handful of DR-DQ haplotypes were treated as single units for association and clustering. Among about 390 genotyped donors of the cohort, an average of about 240,000 unique TCR beta nucleotide sequences were sequenced per donor, around 20% of them non-productive. What the work shows at the level of the full study, not this receptor alone: Compared with the roughly 710-donor mean, donors in an Asian-associated ancestry cluster had fewer N-insertions in productive TCRs, according to a later genetic analysis. While some public TCRs were present in many individuals, most TCR sequences turned up only very rarely across donors. A total of 164 TCR beta chains were listed by the study as associated with cytomegalovirus. For the cohort, immune exposure information was limited to CMV serostatus. In a later analysis, 15,000 to 20,000 TCR beta sequences were associated with specific HLA alleles at a false discovery rate of 0.05. When HLA alleles, especially DR and DQ, strongly co-occurred, TCR associations were difficult to assign to individual alleles. A further reported finding was that TCR beta sequences accurately predicted the HLA-A and HLA-B alleles for most subjects in the first cohort. Roughly uniform sequencing depth across donors was assumed in presence/absence analyses, although this assumption may not hold. The authors suggested that the approach could potentially be generalized to other disease states and immunological phenotypes. A later analysis found that most CMV-associated TCR beta chains appeared HLA-restricted, with HLA associations seemingly driven largely by CMV exposure. Several of the top co-occurrence clusters appeared to be linked to parvovirus B19, influenza, CMV and Epstein-Barr virus, according to a later analysis. V-gene and J-gene trimming of TCR beta chains was associated with a missense DCLRE1C variant in a later genetic analysis, and the association was replicated in an independent cohort. Because counts were too low, roughly 16 rarely observed V segments, including chromosome 9 orphons, were left out of the earlier analysis of a few hundred of the donors. This cohort had only TCR beta chains sequenced, and the lack of alpha or paired-chain data limited which features could be detected. A later analysis found that HLA-associated TCR beta chains were more clonally expanded and had lower generation probabilities than equally common non-associated chains. Correlated functional status among segregating V segments might be attributable to linkage disequilibrium, but an unknown experimental factor could not be ruled out. Three of the identified cytomegalovirus-associated TCR beta chains were confirmed in vitro to be specific for cytomegalovirus antigens. A cluster of highly shared sequence variants was judged likely to represent a technical artifact of the sequencing pipeline. HLA typing was unavailable for some donors at each locus, so association tests used only the typed subset. The classifier was reported to diagnose cytomegalovirus status with high specificity and sensitivity in both the original cohort and the validation cohort. According to a later analysis, TCR association rates differed among HLA loci, with DRB1 alleles showing the most associated TCRs and HLA-C alleles showing the fewest. In an earlier analysis of 500 to 650 of the donors, most TCR beta V segments appeared in productive rearrangements about 87% or about 30% of the time, broadly matching IMGT annotations.

On this clone itself: It lacks a known antigen. Base qualities are not recorded, but no much larger clone differs from it by a single base.

The library came from the immunoSEQ multiplex PCR assay. The multiplex PCR relied on a mix of 60 forward primers for TCR Vbeta segments and 13 reverse primers for TCR Jbeta segments. Amplification of the CDR3 region of rearranged TCR beta genes was performed with a multiplex PCR assay on genomic DNA. The Illumina HiSeq System was used to sequence the amplified TCR beta libraries as 87-base-pair reads. The authors processed their data as follows. Across the 666 repertoires, a later analysis counted tens of millions of unique TCR beta chains, roughly 11 million of which were shared by at least two donors. A nearest-neighbor algorithm error-corrected the raw reads and collapsed the reads into unique sequences, merging closely related sequences to remove PCR and sequencing errors. V, D and J gene segments were assigned by aligning CDR3 sequences to IMGT reference sequences. For a sequence to be retained, a match of at least six nucleotides was required to both a V gene segment and a J gene segment. Rearrangements were classified as productive when the CDR3 lacked stop codons and remained in frame with V and J, and all other rearrangements were classified as non-productive. CDR3 was defined according to IMGT convention as the region running from the second conserved V-encoded cysteine to the conserved J-encoded phenylalanine. The earlier analysis of a few hundred of the donors excluded any sequence lacking an unambiguous match to a single V gene segment. In an earlier analysis of about 590 of the donors, a V segment was called functional when productive rearrangements were above 56.7%, and segregating when the standard deviation between donors exceeded 5%. A statistical classification framework was built to diagnose cytomegalovirus status from the catalog of TCR beta chain sequences. V and J gene assignment, in a later analysis, came from comparing TCR nucleotide sequences with IMGT/GENE-DB human TR gene sequences. Using the TCRdist pipeline, a later analysis assigned CDR3 sequences along with most-parsimonious VDJ recombination scenarios. A later analysis defined each TCR beta chain by its CDR3 amino acid sequence plus V-gene family, and excluded reads lacking a unique V-gene family. A later analysis removed 500 to 600 highly shared, low-generation-probability nucleotide sequences to deal with suspected cross-contamination and a sequencing artifact. For each public chain, a later analysis derived a clonal expansion index from normalized ranks of inferred template counts within each repertoire. A later analysis computed generation probabilities with a VDJ recombination model fitted to out-of-frame rearrangements, and checked the results against IGoR. In a later analysis, hypergeometric tests were used to score TCR-TCR, TCR-HLA and TCR-CMV co-occurrence, with a repertoire-size bias correction applied to TCR pairs. False discovery rates were estimated in a later analysis by permuting HLA or CMV assignments 20 times. In a later analysis, co-occurring TCRs were grouped with DBSCAN, and TCRdist sequence similarity was added when clustering was performed within HLA-allele-positive subsets. Repertoires with fewer than 30,000 or more than 120,000 public chains, plus five repertoires with anomalous nucleotide sharing, were excluded from co-occurrence clustering. As stored in TCRdb, this immuneACCESS dataset retains in-frame rearrangements with V and J assigned. A fraction of the clones does not appear; measured against another copy, unresolved V genes explain less than half of the discrepancy, and the remainder lacks a known reason. That table gives V, J and clone size, and the DNA gave D and trimming. This sample holds around 190,000 clones; about 88% were observed only once. The leading ten clones occupy approximately 1.5% of the sample.

The cohort consisted of 666 healthy bone marrow donors. All cohort members were sampled while nominally healthy, although unrecorded immune exposures were likely present. The donor was CMV seronegative and was included in the group of a few hundred seronegative cohort members. A peripheral blood sample was collected from each donor, and TCR beta sequencing was performed on peripheral blood mononuclear cells. The Qiagen DNeasy Blood Extraction Kit was used to extract genomic DNA from the blood cell samples. The TCR sequence derives from a woman aged 18-30 years in good health and CMV-seronegative. What was sequenced was PBMCs.

The CDR3 loop reads CSAPGTSGYNEQFF. The sequenced DNA: TGCAGCGCCCCCGGGACTAGCGGGTACAATGAGCAGTTCTTC. The V gene is TRBV29-1 and the J gene is TRBJ2-1, with 12 bases aligning to TRBD2. Relative to germline, V is missing 7 bases and J is missing 4 bases, with 5 bases of the junction outside any gene match. The germline V gene gives CDR1 as SQVTM and CDR2 as ANQGSEA. The CDR3 runs 14 amino acids, cysteine and phenylalanine included. The retained sequence is limited to the CDR3, 42 bases, with the frame set at the first base.